This passage covers 8 T cell receptor beta chains from one sample sequenced in a study of T cells after yellow fever vaccination (dated by TCRdb to about 2019). Preparation of the library involved 5' RACE. These reads were obtained on an Illumina HiSeq 2500. TCRdb redid the processing of the public reads, applying fastp at Q25 and MiXCR, and retained in-frame beta chains. Rows are combined by CDR3 protein, so each entry shows the most common genes and DNA. The sample table lists 55,000 or so distinct CDR3 sequences, less than 8% of them with a count of one. About 24% of the sample goes to the ten largest clones. In the paper's terms, the treatment or condition label means: live attenuated yellow fever vaccine strain. The starting material was CD8+ T cells not binding an NS4B(214-222) dextramer, sorted from PBMCs, obtained around 45 days after the first yellow fever vaccination. The cell subset or site label on this specimen signifies: NS4B epitope dextramer-negative CD8 T cells. The receptors stem from a young man who received the YFV17D yellow fever vaccine.

This clonotype was observed many times. The chain couples TRBV5-5 to TRBJ1-1, with D uncertain. Trimming removed 4 bases from V and 6 bases from J, with 16 bases in between. CDR3 length: 14 amino acids. CDR1 SGHKS and CDR2 YYEKEE come from the germline V gene (reference sequence). This CDR3 reads CASSPAGGSPEAFF. For the CDR3, the DNA is TGTGCCAGCAGCCCAGCCGGAGGTTCGCCTGAAGCTTTCTTT.

This chain connects TRBV7-8 to TRBJ1-4, with D hard to call. The CDR3 sequence is 16 residues long. CDR1 and CDR2 from the germline V gene are SGHVS and FQNEAQ. V was trimmed by 1 base and J by 6 bases, leaving 15 bases between them. The CDR3 sequence: CASSLGPLRIDEKLFF. The CDR3, as DNA: TGTGCCAGCAGCTTAGGACCCCTGCGCATAGATGAAAAACTGTTTTTT.

J is TRBJ2-1 and V is TRBV20-1; 8 bases agree with TRBD1. This CDR3 is 14 amino acids long. CDR1 and CDR2 (germline): DFQATT, SNEGSKA (reference sequence). V trimming: 6 bases; J trimming: 10 bases; junction bases outside the gene matches: 14. CDR3: CSAPDRVRFYEQFF. For the CDR3, the DNA is TGCAGTGCCCCGGACAGGGTTCGTTTCTACGAGCAGTTCTTC.

This clonotype was recorded a few times. The chain uses TRBV6-5 and TRBJ1-1; no firm D call. V was pared by 0 bases and J by 1 base, with 9 bases between. Looked up from germline, CDR1 is MNHEY and CDR2 is SVGAGI. The CDR3 is 15 residues long. The CDR3 region has the DNA TGTGCCAGCAGTTACTCGACTTATGGGAACACTGAAGCTTTCTTT. Amino acid sequence: CASSYSTYGNTEAFF.

This clonotype was seen more than once but under ten times. The V and J genes are TRBV27 and TRBJ2-5; D is perhaps TRBD1 (5 bases). V was shortened by 6 bases and J by 5 bases, with 16 bases between the two germline ends. Germline loops: CDR1 MNHEY, CDR2 SMNVEV (reference sequence). The CDR3 is made up of 14 amino acids. CDR3 in DNA: TGTGCCAGCAGGGGGCCTATGCCCTACGAGACCCAGTACTTC. Its translation is CASRGPMPYETQYF.

CDR3 region: CASSYRWGVQETQYF. The CDR3 bases are TGCGCCAGCAGCTACCGATGGGGGGTCCAAGAGACCCAGTACTTC. This chain joins TRBV5-1 and TRBJ2-5, with a possible D match to TRBD2 (6 bases). Per germline, CDR1 SGHRS and CDR2 YFSETQ. CDR3 length: 15 amino acids. V gave up 3 bases and J gave up 1 base, with 13 bases separating them.

This clonotype was observed at least ten times. The chain employs TRBV7-9 and TRBJ1-2; maybe TRBD1 (5 bases). The CDR3 loop spans 15 amino acids. V was clipped by 4 bases and J by 7 bases, with 19 bases between them. Germline CDR1 reads SEHNR; CDR2 reads FQNEAQ (reference sequence). The CDR3 spells CASSSGDSPMGGYTF. In DNA, the CDR3 is TGTGCCAGCAGCTCCGGGGACTCTCCGATGGGTGGCTACACCTTC.

The chain carries TRBV10-3 and TRBJ1-1; 8 bases are shared with TRBD1. V gave up 4 bases and J gave up 4 bases; unmatched junction bases: 2. The CDR3 covers 13 residues. Germline V gives CDR1 ENHRY, CDR2 SYGVKD. For the CDR3, the DNA is TGTGCCATCAGTGGAACAGGGGGCACTGAAGCTTTCTTT. Encoded protein: CAISGTGGTEAFF.